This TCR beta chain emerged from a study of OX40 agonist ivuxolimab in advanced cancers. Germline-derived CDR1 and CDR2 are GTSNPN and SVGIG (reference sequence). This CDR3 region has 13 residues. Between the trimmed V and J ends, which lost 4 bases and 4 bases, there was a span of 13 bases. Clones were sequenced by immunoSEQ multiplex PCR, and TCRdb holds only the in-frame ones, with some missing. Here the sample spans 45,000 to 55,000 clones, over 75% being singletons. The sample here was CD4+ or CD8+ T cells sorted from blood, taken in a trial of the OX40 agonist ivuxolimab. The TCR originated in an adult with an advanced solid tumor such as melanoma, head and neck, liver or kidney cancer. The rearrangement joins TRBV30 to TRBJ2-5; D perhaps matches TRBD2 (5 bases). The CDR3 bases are TGTGCCTGGACCATAAAACGGGGAGAGACCCAGTACTTC. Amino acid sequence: CAWTIKRGETQYF.